The source of this TCR beta chain is a study of OX40 agonist ivuxolimab in advanced cancers. Overall study context: Dose-escalation cases comprised hepatocellular carcinoma, melanoma, renal cell or head and neck cancer. Partial responses were observed in three patients, of whom one had hepatocellular carcinoma and two had cutaneous melanoma.

Clones were read by immunoSEQ multiplex PCR, and TCRdb kept only the in-frame ones, dropping some. The data contain roughly 63,000 clones, about four fifths of them seen just once; the ten biggest clones take up roughly 3.2%. V lost 6 bases, J lost 0 bases, and 5 bases stayed unmatched. The germline V gene encodes CDR1 MNHNY and CDR2 SVGAGI (reference sequence). The CDR3 is made up of 15 amino acids. Study conclusions and caveats: At 0.1 to 3.0 mg/kg and by week 6, CD4+ and CD8+ T cells in the blood had expanded clonally. On average, CD8+ T cells had more expanded clones than CD4+.

This clone was detected a few times. As yet, its antigen is unknown. Sequenced material: CD4+ or CD8+ T cells sorted from blood, taken in a trial of the OX40 agonist ivuxolimab. The receptor was isolated from an adult with an advanced solid tumor such as melanoma, head and neck, liver or kidney cancer. The V gene is TRBV6-6, the J gene TRBJ1-3; 7 positions agree with TRBD1. CDR3 coding DNA: TGTGCCAGCAGAGCAGGGGGAGACTCTGGAAACACCATATATTTT. Residues: CASRAGGDSGNTIYF.